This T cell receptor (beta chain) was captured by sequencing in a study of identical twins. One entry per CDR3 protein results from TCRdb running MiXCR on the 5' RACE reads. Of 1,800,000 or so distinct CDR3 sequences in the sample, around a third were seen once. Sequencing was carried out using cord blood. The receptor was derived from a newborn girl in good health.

The chain's CDR3 is CAISEGQGGGNQPQHF. The CDR3 nucleotides are TGTGCCATCAGTGAAGGGCAGGGTGGGGGCAATCAGCCCCAGCATTTT. The V and J genes are TRBV10-3 and TRBJ1-5; a weak D match, TRBD1 (5 bases). V was pared by 3 bases and J by 2 bases, with 14 bases between. CDR1 and CDR2 (germline): ENHRY, SYGVKD. The CDR3 has 16 residues.